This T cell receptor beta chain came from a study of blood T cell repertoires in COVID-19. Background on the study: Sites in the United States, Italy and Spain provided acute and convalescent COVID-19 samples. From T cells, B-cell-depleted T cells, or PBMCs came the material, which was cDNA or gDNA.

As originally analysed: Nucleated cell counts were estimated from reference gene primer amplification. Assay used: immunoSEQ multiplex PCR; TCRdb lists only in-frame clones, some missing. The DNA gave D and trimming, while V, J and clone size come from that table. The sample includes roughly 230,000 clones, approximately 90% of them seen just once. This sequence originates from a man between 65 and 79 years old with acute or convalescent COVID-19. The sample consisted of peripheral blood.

CDR3 protein: CASSLGSGGGETQYF. The CDR3 nucleotides read TGTGCCAGCAGCTTAGGATCAGGGGGCGGAGAGACCCAGTACTTC. The chain employs TRBV7-9 and TRBJ2-5; 8 nucleotides align to TRBD1. The germline V gene has CDR1 SEHNR and CDR2 FQNEAQ (reference sequence). V shed 1 base, J shed 4 bases, and the junction held 5 bases outside the gene matches. The CDR3 contains 15 residues.